The rows below give T cell receptor beta chains drawn from one sample of a study of T cell responses to AZD1222 COVID-19 vaccine. Libraries were prepared by immunoSEQ multiplex PCR; TCRdb keeps only in-frame clonotypes and omits some of them. Among around 110,000 clones listed, approximately 83% were seen once. Material: peripheral blood, obtained on day 0 of MenACWY control vaccination. The origin of the receptors is an adult in good health. Each CDR3 is given with its conserved first and last residue. Each record gives: CDR3 DNA, CDR3 protein, D gene, V gene, J gene, clone size. A D gene is named only where the DNA matches it firmly. Clone size is not always given. Where it is, it says once, few, many or a class for expanded clones.

DNA: TGTGCCATCAGGAGCCCAAAAAGGAACACCGGGGAGCTGTTTTTT
CDR3: CAIRSPKRNTGELFF
D: -
V: TRBV2
J: TRBJ2-2
size: -

DNA: TGTGCCAGCAGTTACCGACCGACGTCGCCGGGTTCGGGCTACACCTTC
CDR3: CASSYRPTSPGSGYTF
D: -
V: TRBV6-2/TRBV6-3
J: TRBJ1-2
size: -

DNA: TGCGCCAGCACAACCTCAGATACGCAGTATTTT
CDR3: CASTTSDTQYF
D: -
V: TRBV10-2
J: TRBJ2-3
size: -

DNA: TGTGCCAGCAGCTCGATATCCCCGGGTAGAGGAATCTTC
CDR3: CASSSISPGRGIF
D: -
V: TRBV7-3
J: TRBJ1-2
size: -

DNA: TGTGCCAGCAGTGACGGTGGGACAGCTAATTCACCCCTCCACTTT
CDR3: CASSDGGTANSPLHF
D: TRBD1
V: TRBV6-4
J: TRBJ1-6
size: -

DNA: TGTGCCAGCACGAGACAGGAGGACACTGAAGCTTTCTTT
CDR3: CASTRQEDTEAFF
D: -
V: TRBV11-1
J: TRBJ1-1
size: -

DNA: TGTGCCAGCAGTTTGGACGGACTCCCGAACCACGAGCAGTACTTC
CDR3: CASSLDGLPNHEQYF
D: -
V: TRBV28
J: TRBJ2-7
size: -

DNA: TGTGCCAGCAGCTTGGTTAGTCAGGGAGTCACTGAAGCTTTCTTT
CDR3: CASSLVSQGVTEAFF
D: -
V: TRBV5-5
J: TRBJ1-1
size: -

DNA: TGTGCCAGTAGTACGGGTGTGCAGCCCCAGCATTTT
CDR3: CASSTGVQPQHF
D: -
V: TRBV19
J: TRBJ1-5
size: -

DNA: TGTGCCAGCAGTTACTCTCGCAGATCCTACGAGCAGTACTTC
CDR3: CASSYSRRSYEQYF
D: -
V: TRBV6-2/TRBV6-3
J: TRBJ2-7
size: -

DNA: TGTGCCAGCTCACCACCGGGACTAGCGGGGGCGGGGAGTAGGAACAATGAGCAGTTCTTC
CDR3: CASSPPGLAGAGSRNNEQFF
D: TRBD2
V: TRBV18
J: TRBJ2-1
size: -

DNA: TGTGCCAGCAGCTTATCTGGGGACAATGAGCAGTTCTTC
CDR3: CASSLSGDNEQFF
D: -
V: TRBV11-3
J: TRBJ2-1
size: -

DNA: TGTGCCAGCAGCCTCTACTACGAGCAGTACTTC
CDR3: CASSLYYEQYF
D: -
V: TRBV11-2
J: TRBJ2-7
size: -

DNA: TGCGCCAGCAGCTTGGGGACTAGCTCCAGCTCCTACAATGAGCAGTTCTTC
CDR3: CASSLGTSSSSYNEQFF
D: TRBD2
V: TRBV5-1
J: TRBJ2-1
size: -

DNA: TGTGCCAGCAGTCCCCGGACATATTCACCCCTCCACTTT
CDR3: CASSPRTYSPLHF
D: -
V: TRBV27
J: TRBJ1-6
size: -

DNA: TGCAGCGCTGCACAGGTAATGAACACTGAAGCTTTCTTT
CDR3: CSAAQVMNTEAFF
D: -
V: TRBV29-1
J: TRBJ1-1
size: once

DNA: TGTGCCAGCAGTTACCTAAAGACGAACACTGAAGCTTTCTTT
CDR3: CASSYLKTNTEAFF
D: -
V: TRBV6-5
J: TRBJ1-1
size: -

DNA: TGCGCCAGCAGCCAAGAGGGGGATAGCAATCAGCCCCAGCATTTT
CDR3: CASSQEGDSNQPQHF
D: -
V: TRBV4-1
J: TRBJ1-5
size: -

DNA: TGTGCCAGCAGCTTAGTCCACCAAGAGACCCAGTACTTC
CDR3: CASSLVHQETQYF
D: -
V: TRBV11-2
J: TRBJ2-5
size: -

DNA: TGCAGCGTTGGGGGTGGGGACTCCTGGAAGGGGGTCTCCTACAATGAGCAGTTCTTC
CDR3: CSVGGGDSWKGVSYNEQFF
D: -
V: TRBV29-1
J: TRBJ2-1
size: -

DNA: TGTGCCACCAGTGATCCTGGGGGCCCAGATACGCAGTATTTT
CDR3: CATSDPGGPDTQYF
D: -
V: TRBV24-1
J: TRBJ2-3
size: -